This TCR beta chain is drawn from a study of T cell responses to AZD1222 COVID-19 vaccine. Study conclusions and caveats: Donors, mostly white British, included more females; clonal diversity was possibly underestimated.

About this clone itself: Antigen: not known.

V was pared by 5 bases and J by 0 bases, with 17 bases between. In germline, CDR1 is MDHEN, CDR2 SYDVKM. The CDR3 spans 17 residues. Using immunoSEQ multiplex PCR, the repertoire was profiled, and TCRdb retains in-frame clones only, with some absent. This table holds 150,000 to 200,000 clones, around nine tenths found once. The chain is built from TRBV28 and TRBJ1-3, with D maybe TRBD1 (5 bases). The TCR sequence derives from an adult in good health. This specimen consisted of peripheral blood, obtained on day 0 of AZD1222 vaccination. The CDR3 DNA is TGTGCCAGCAGTCGAAACACCGGGACGGACTCTGGAAACACCATATATTTT. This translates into CASSRNTGTDSGNTIYF.